This is a list of T cell receptor beta chains from one sample in a study of blood T cell repertoires in COVID-19. Only in-frame clones appear in the TCRdb table, and some are missing; sequencing was by immunoSEQ multiplex PCR. The data hold approximately 88,000 clones, with approximately 80% observed a single time. The sequenced sample consisted of peripheral blood. These receptors were obtained from a woman older than 75 with acute or convalescent COVID-19. CDR3s include the opening cysteine and the closing phenylalanine or tryptophan. A D gene is named only where the DNA matches it firmly. Clone size is shown for a subset of rows, as once, few, many or a class of expanded clone.

j_gene: TRBJ2-2; abundance: many; d_gene: .; v_gene: TRBV7-9; CDR3aa: CASSYNNGELFF; CDR3nt: TGTGCCAGCAGCTATAATAACGGGGAGCTGTTTTTT
j_gene: TRBJ2-3; abundance: .; d_gene: TRBD2; v_gene: TRBV4-2; CDR3aa: CASSHGLAGGPGDTQYF; CDR3nt: TGTGCCAGCAGCCATGGACTAGCGGGAGGGCCAGGGGATACGCAGTATTTT
j_gene: TRBJ2-7; abundance: .; d_gene: .; v_gene: TRBV11-1; CDR3aa: CASSFRQDVYEQYF; CDR3nt: TGTGCCAGCAGCTTTCGACAGGACGTCTACGAGCAGTACTTC
j_gene: TRBJ1-1; abundance: once; d_gene: .; v_gene: TRBV15; CDR3aa: CATRPVRSNTEAFF; CDR3nt: TGTGCCACCAGGCCGGTGCGAAGCAACACTGAAGCTTTCTTT
j_gene: TRBJ1-5; abundance: .; d_gene: TRBD1; v_gene: TRBV6-5; CDR3aa: CASRPPGQQRRPQHF; CDR3nt: TGTGCCAGCAGGCCTCCGGGACAGCAAAGGCGGCCCCAGCATTTT
j_gene: TRBJ1-4; abundance: .; d_gene: .; v_gene: TRBV5-1; CDR3aa: CASSSTGSATNEKLFF; CDR3nt: TGCGCCAGCAGCTCAACAGGGTCTGCCACTAATGAAAAACTGTTTTTT
j_gene: TRBJ1-2; abundance: .; d_gene: .; v_gene: TRBV6-6; CDR3aa: CASSTLDGVYGYTF; CDR3nt: TGTGCCAGCAGTACCCTAGACGGGGTCTATGGCTACACCTTC
j_gene: TRBJ2-2; abundance: .; d_gene: .; v_gene: TRBV19; CDR3aa: CASGDTNTGELFF; CDR3nt: TGTGCCAGTGGGGACACCAACACCGGGGAGCTGTTTTTT
j_gene: TRBJ1-2; abundance: .; d_gene: TRBD1; v_gene: TRBV27; CDR3aa: CASGPGTGTGYTF; CDR3nt: TGTGCCAGCGGGCCAGGGACAGGGACTGGCTACACCTTC
j_gene: TRBJ2-1; abundance: .; d_gene: .; v_gene: TRBV7-8; CDR3aa: CASSPYGVANNEQFF; CDR3nt: TGTGCCAGCAGCCCTTACGGAGTAGCAAACAATGAGCAGTTCTTC
j_gene: TRBJ1-4; abundance: .; d_gene: TRBD1; v_gene: TRBV7-9; CDR3aa: CASSFFQGANEKLFF; CDR3nt: TGTGCCAGCAGCTTCTTCCAGGGGGCGAATGAAAAACTGTTTTTT
j_gene: TRBJ1-1; abundance: .; d_gene: TRBD1; v_gene: TRBV5-1; CDR3aa: CASSLGTGGQLDTEAFF; CDR3nt: TGCGCCAGCAGCTTGGGTACAGGGGGCCAATTGGACACTGAAGCTTTCTTT
j_gene: TRBJ2-3; abundance: .; d_gene: .; v_gene: TRBV7-9; CDR3aa: CASSLSRTDTQYF; CDR3nt: TGTGCCAGCAGCCTCTCCCGCACAGATACGCAGTATTTT